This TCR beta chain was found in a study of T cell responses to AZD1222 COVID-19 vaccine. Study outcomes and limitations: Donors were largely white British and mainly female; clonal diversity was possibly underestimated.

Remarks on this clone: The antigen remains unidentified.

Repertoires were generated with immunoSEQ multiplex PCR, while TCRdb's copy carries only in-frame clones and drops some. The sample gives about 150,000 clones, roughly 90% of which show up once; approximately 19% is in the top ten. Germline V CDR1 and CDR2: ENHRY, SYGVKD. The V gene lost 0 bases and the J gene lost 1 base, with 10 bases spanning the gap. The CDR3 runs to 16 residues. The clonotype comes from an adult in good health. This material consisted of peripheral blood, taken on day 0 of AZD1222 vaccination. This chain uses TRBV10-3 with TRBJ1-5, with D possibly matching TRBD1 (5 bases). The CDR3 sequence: CAISESRGRSNQPQHF. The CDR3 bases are TGTGCCATCAGTGAGTCTAGGGGACGAAGCAATCAGCCCCAGCATTTT.